This T cell receptor beta chain was sequenced during a study of human T cells and chemical hapten exposure. Notes on the study in general: Among TCRs, those above 1 in 1000 frequency were unaffected by DPC sensitization.

Regarding time point: patch test 1, 2 weeks after DPC sensitization. Treatment given: therapeutic diphenylcyclopropenone sensitization with weekly scalp DPC. This clonotype was picked up many times. Its matching antigen is unknown. As the library was built, unique molecular identifiers were attached to individual cDNA molecules. TCRdb re-derived calls from the RACE reads in MiXCR, one entry per CDR3 protein. The sample yields 350,000 or so distinct CDR3 sequences, approximately 6.3% seen once. The V gene's germline CDR1 is LGHNA and CDR2 YSLEER. CDR3 length: 15 residues. V was clipped by 4 bases and J by 2 bases, with 14 bases between them.

The chain is built from TRBV4-3 and TRBJ2-5, with D unclear. The source was whole blood, collected in connection with sensitization to the hapten diphenylcyclopropenone (DPC). This receptor was identified in a woman between 18 and 29 years old with alopecia areata. Some clones in this sample may be carry-over from other donors' samples. CDR3 loop: CASSPNAAVQETQYF. CDR3 sequence (DNA): TGCGCCAGCAGCCCCAACGCGGCAGTACAAGAGACCCAGTACTTC.